One and the same sample provided the 14 T cell receptor beta chains below, sequenced in a study of OX40 agonist ivuxolimab in advanced cancers. The data were produced by immunoSEQ multiplex PCR, yet TCRdb's version contains in-frame clones alone and is incomplete. The sample carries some 39,000 clones, 70% to 90% recorded once. The specimen was CD4+ or CD8+ T cells sorted from blood, collected in a trial of the OX40 agonist ivuxolimab. The receptors derive from an adult with an advanced solid tumor such as melanoma, head and neck, liver or kidney cancer.

The rearrangement joins TRBV11-2 to TRBJ2-7; the D is unclear. This CDR3 has 13 residues. The V end lost 6 bases, the J end lost 5 bases, and 14 bases lay between the germline ends. Per the germline V gene, CDR1 is SGHAT and CDR2 is FQNNGV. CDR3 DNA: TGTGCCAGCAGTCGAGCTTGGTTGCACGAGCAGTACTTC. Protein product: CASSRAWLHEQYF.

The gene calls are TRBV5-1 and TRBJ2-3; D uncertain. Germline-derived CDR1 and CDR2 are SGHRS and YFSETQ. This CDR3 contains 11 residues. V was trimmed by 7 bases and J by 5 bases, leaving 8 bases between them. The chain's CDR3 is CASGQVDTQYF. The CDR3 DNA sequence: TGCGCCAGCGGTCAAGTAGATACGCAGTATTTT.

The chain joins TRBV28 to TRBJ2-1; 12 nucleotides agree with TRBD2. CDR1 and CDR2 from the germline V gene are MDHEN and SYDVKM. This CDR3 contains 18 residues. V trimming: 5 bases; J trimming: 0 bases; junction bases outside the gene matches: 8. Here the CDR3 DNA reads TGTGCCAGCAGTCCCCAAACTAGCGGGGGGAGCTCCTACAATGAGCAGTTCTTC. Protein: CASSPQTSGGSSYNEQFF.

CDR3 sequence reads: CASSIKRHPSVETQYF. CDR3 nucleotides: TGTGCCAGTAGTATAAAGCGGCACCCTTCTGTAGAGACCCAGTACTTC. This chain links TRBV19 with TRBJ2-5; D perhaps matches TRBD2 (5 bases). CDR1 is LNHDA and CDR2 is SQIVND in the germline V gene (reference sequence). With 2 bases removed from V and 4 bases from J, the gap between germline ends came to 17 bases. The CDR3 sequence is 16 residues long.

The rearrangement joins TRBV7-9 to TRBJ2-7, with 7 bases lining up with TRBD2. Germline lookup yields CDR1 SEHNR and CDR2 FQNEAQ (reference sequence). Unmatched junction bases numbered 2, after V lost 0 bases and J lost 0 bases. The CDR3 is made up of 15 amino acids. The CDR3 reads CASSLAASGSYEQYF. CDR3 coding DNA: TGTGCCAGCAGCTTAGCGGCTAGCGGCTCCTACGAGCAGTACTTC.

The chain employs TRBV19 and TRBJ1-5; 9 bases map to TRBD1. Germline CDR1 reads LNHDA; CDR2 reads SQIVND (reference sequence). The V and J ends lost 7 bases and 7 bases, in that order; junction bases with no gene match: 8. The CDR3 sequence is 14 residues long. The chain's CDR3 is CASTSTGGWQPQHF. In DNA form, the CDR3 reads TGTGCCAGTACCAGTACAGGGGGCTGGCAGCCCCAGCATTTT.

The V and J genes are TRBV7-3 and TRBJ2-3, with 10 bases that match TRBD1. V dropped 5 bases and J dropped 3; count of bases not matched to a gene: 5. CDR3 length equals 15 residues. In germline, CDR1 is SGHTA, CDR2 FQGTGA. The chain's CDR3 is CASSPRQGATDTQYF. For the CDR3, the DNA is TGTGCCAGCAGCCCCAGACAGGGGGCGACAGATACGCAGTATTTT.

The chain employs TRBV27 and TRBJ2-7, with TRBD1 matching 9 bases. The CDR3 consists of 15 residues. J was trimmed by 6 bases and V by 5 bases; bases with no gene match: 11. CDR1 MNHEY and CDR2 SMNVEV come from the germline V gene (reference sequence). The CDR3 region is CASSPRGTGYSEQYF. The DNA for the CDR3 is TGTGCCAGCAGTCCGAGGGGGACAGGGTACAGCGAGCAGTACTTC.

CDR3 amino acids: CSATGTSDHEQYF. The DNA of the CDR3 is TGCAGCGCTACCGGGACCTCTGACCACGAGCAGTACTTC. The chain combines TRBV29-1 with TRBJ2-7; perhaps D is TRBD1 or TRBD2 (5 bases each). This CDR3 spans 13 amino acids. In germline, CDR1 is SQVTM, CDR2 ANQGSEA. The V gene lost 7 bases and the J gene lost 5 bases, with 18 bases spanning the gap.

The sample holds one count of this clone. Written as DNA, the CDR3 is TGTGCCTGGAGTGTACAGGGGAGGGTTAAAGGCGCCGGGGAGCTGTTTTTT. Its translation is CAWSVQGRVKGAGELFF. The gene calls are TRBV30 and TRBJ2-2; tentatively, D is TRBD1 or TRBD2 (7 bases each). Germline-derived CDR1 and CDR2 are GTSNPN and SVGIG (reference sequence). The V gene lost 0 bases and the J gene lost 6 bases, with 20 bases spanning the gap. CDR3 length: 17 amino acids.

The chain couples TRBV18 to TRBJ1-2; weak D call: TRBD1 (6 bases). Germline V gene data show CDR1 as KGHSH and CDR2 as LQKENI. The CDR3 has 16 amino acids. V was shortened by 3 bases and J by 5 bases, with 19 bases between the two germline ends. CDR3 region: CASSPVVWGLEYGYTF. The DNA for the CDR3 is TGTGCCAGCTCACCGGTAGTCTGGGGGCTAGAATATGGCTACACCTTC.

The CDR3 sequence is CASSFRQGARNTEAFF. CDR3 sequence (DNA): TGTGCCAGCAGCTTCAGACAGGGGGCGCGGAACACTGAAGCTTTCTTT. The rearrangement links TRBV7-9 to TRBJ1-1; 10 bases agree with TRBD1. Looked up from germline, CDR1 is SEHNR and CDR2 is FQNEAQ (reference sequence). V was clipped by 3 bases and J by 1 base; unmatched bases: 5. This CDR3 region has 16 residues.

The chain links TRBV10-1 to TRBJ2-2; D might be TRBD1 or TRBD2, each matching 5 bases. V was pared by 6 bases and J by 0 bases, with 11 bases between. CDR1 is WNHNN, CDR2 SYGVQD, per germline (reference sequence). This CDR3 contains 15 residues. The CDR3 DNA reads TGCGCCAGCAGCCGGGACCAATCGAACACCGGGGAGCTGTTTTTT. This gives the protein CASSRDQSNTGELFF.

The V and J genes are TRBV4-1 and TRBJ2-7; 8 bases line up with TRBD2. CDR1 is MGHRA and CDR2 is YSYEKL in the germline V gene. The CDR3 contains 16 residues. J lost 3 bases, V lost 0 bases, and 7 bases had no gene match. The DNA of the CDR3 is TGCGCCAGCAGCCAAGATACCAGCGGGAGTATCTACGAGCAGTACTTC. This translates into CASSQDTSGSIYEQYF.